This entry features one TCR beta chain sequence. Antigen unknown. The source of the sample is a study of cytomegalovirus exposure and HLA in healthy donors. Findings and caveats of the study: The study recorded some 160 TCR beta chains that were cytomegalovirus-associated.

TCRdb keeps only in-frame clones here, not all; method: immunoSEQ multiplex PCR. The sample records about 110,000 clones, roughly 90% being singletons. The germline gives CDR1 MGHRA, CDR2 YSYEKL. CDR3 length: 17 amino acids. J lost 0 bases, V lost 0 bases, and 7 bases had no gene match. Sequencing input: PBMCs. The TCR originated in a woman between 18 and 30 years old in good health and CMV-seronegative. V is TRBV4-1 and J is TRBJ1-1; TRBD1 matches at 7 bases. The CDR3 reads CASSQDRYRGMNTEAFF. The CDR3 DNA follows: TGCGCCAGCAGCCAAGACCGATACAGGGGAATGAACACTGAAGCTTTCTTT.